This entry concerns a single T cell receptor beta chain. Its antigen is currently unknown. This entry is derived from a study of CD8+CD57+ T cells in acquired aplastic anemia. Study results and limitations: It was found that roughly 29 CD8+ CDR3 sequences were shared between patients and controls.

The use of genomic DNA as template underpinned the TCR beta VDJ and CDR3 profiling. TCRdb ran MiXCR on the reads and lists one entry per CDR3 protein. The sample includes roughly 160,000 distinct CDR3 sequences, about 60% of them seen just once. V dropped 4 bases and J dropped 2 bases, with 14 bases sitting between them. Germline assignment: CDR1 SNHLY and CDR2 FYNNEI. The CDR3 has 15 residues. The material sequenced was sorted CD4+, CD8+, or CD8+CD57+ T cells (not recorded which) from PBMCs. The sequence derives from a human donor in good health. V and J are TRBV2 and TRBJ1-2; D might be TRBD1 (6 bases). CDR3 DNA sequence: TGTGCCAGCAGTGTTGGGGGCAACCTCAACTATGGCTACACCTTC. It encodes CASSVGGNLNYGYTF. The full variable domain, completed using reference TRBV2 and TRBJ1-2, is EPEVTQTPSHQVTQMGQEVILRCVPISNHLYFYWYRQILGQKVEFLVSFYNNEISEKSEIFDDQFSVERPDGSNFTLKIRSTKLEDSAMYFCASSVGGNLNYGYTFGSGTRLTVV.